This entry is about one TCR beta chain. Germline-derived CDR1 and CDR2 are MNHEY and SVGAGI. The V and J ends lost 3 bases and 5 bases, in that order; junction bases with no gene match: 6. This CDR3 has 15 residues. After thawing and overnight rest, PBMC were stained with GMM-loaded CD1B tetramer, viability dye and anti-CD3 for sorting. CD1B tetramers were loaded with Rhodococcus equi-derived C32 glucose monomycolate. About 94,000 tetramer-negative cells were sorted from each donor. This sample was included in a study of T cells in tuberculosis. Study as a whole: T cells were selected with CD1B tetramers loaded with glucose monomycolate. General study findings and limits: T cells binding CD1B-GMM tetramer weakly possibly escaped the sort.

No alpha-beta pairing information exists for these sequences. The protocol was immunoSEQ multiplex PCR, while the TCRdb copy is restricted to in-frame clones and leaves out a portion. Of 50,000 or so clones detected, around 90% appear once; the ten largest clones hold roughly 22%. The sample comprised CD1b-GMM tetramer-negative cells sorted from PBMCs. The chain couples TRBV6-5 to TRBJ2-5; 10 nucleotides agree with TRBD2. This TCR was recovered from an adult woman with latent tuberculosis. The CDR3 is CASSYSSGGEETQYF. The CDR3 bases are TGTGCCAGCAGTTATTCAAGCGGGGGGGAGGAGACCCAGTACTTC.